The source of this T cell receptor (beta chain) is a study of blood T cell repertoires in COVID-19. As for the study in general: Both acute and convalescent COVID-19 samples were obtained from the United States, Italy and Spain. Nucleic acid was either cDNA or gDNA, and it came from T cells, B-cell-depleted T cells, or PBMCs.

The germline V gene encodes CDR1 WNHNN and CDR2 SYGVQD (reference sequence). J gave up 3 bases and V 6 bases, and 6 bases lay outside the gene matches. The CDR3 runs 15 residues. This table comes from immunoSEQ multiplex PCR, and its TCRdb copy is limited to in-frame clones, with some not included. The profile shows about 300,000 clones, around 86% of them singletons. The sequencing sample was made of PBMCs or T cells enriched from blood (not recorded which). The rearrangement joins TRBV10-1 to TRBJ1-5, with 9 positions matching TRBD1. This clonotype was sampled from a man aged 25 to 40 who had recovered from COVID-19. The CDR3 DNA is TGCGCCAGCAGCCCCGACAGGGGGATCAATCAGCCCCAGCATTTT. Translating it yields CASSPDRGINQPQHF.